These 26 T cell receptor beta chains came from one sample sequenced in a study of cytomegalovirus exposure and HLA in healthy donors. The PCR made use of 60 Vbeta and 13 Jbeta primers. Assay used: immunoSEQ multiplex PCR; TCRdb lists only in-frame clones, some missing. This table holds under 200,000 clones, more than 60% found once. The specimen sequenced was PBMCs. The receptors come from a man between 40 and 49 years old in good health and CMV-seronegative.

This clone was counted only a few times. The CDR3 loop reads CASSPPKGLAASKSTYEQYF. In nucleotides, the CDR3 is TGTGCCAGCAGCCCCCCGAAGGGTCTAGCGGCATCAAAATCCACGTACGAGCAGTACTTC. The chain links TRBV7-3 to TRBJ2-7, with 7 nucleotides matching TRBD2. The CDR3 sequence is 20 residues long. After removal of 5 bases from V and 4 bases from J, the junction contained 26 bases not matched to a gene. Germline CDR1 reads SGHTA; CDR2 reads FQGTGA.

The genes are TRBV30 and TRBJ2-1, with 12 bases fitting TRBD2. Trimming took 2 bases from V and 4 from J; bases not matched to a gene: 15. From germline, CDR1 is GTSNPN and CDR2 SVGIG (reference sequence). This CDR3 has 19 amino acids. The CDR3: CAWSPPRLAGAIKYNEQFF. In DNA, the CDR3 is TGTGCCTGGAGTCCCCCCCGACTAGCGGGGGCCATCAAGTACAATGAGCAGTTCTTC.

The chain has TRBV6-5 and TRBJ2-7; D unclear. V was pared by 5 bases and J by 4 bases, with 12 bases between. In germline, CDR1 is MNHEY, CDR2 SVGAGI. There are 13 residues in the CDR3. The DNA for the CDR3 is TGTGCCAGCAGTGAAGATTTTCGGTACGAGCAGTACTTC. This encodes CASSEDFRYEQYF.

The rearrangement links TRBV19 to TRBJ1-4, with D possibly matching TRBD1 (5 bases). The germline CDR1 and CDR2 sequences are LNHDA and SQIVND (reference sequence). Trimming removed 4 bases at V and 0 bases at J, with 15 bases between. The CDR3 contains 17 residues. CDR3: CASSTPTAFATNEKLFF. CDR3 nucleotide sequence: TGTGCCAGTAGTACACCGACAGCCTTTGCAACTAATGAAAAACTGTTTTTT. The full variable domain, in which reference TRBV19 and TRBJ1-4 provide the parts outside the CDR3, is DGGITQSPKYLFRKEGQNVTLSCEQNLNHDAMYWYRQDPGQGLRLIYYSQIVNDFQKGDIAEGYSVSREKKESFPLTVTSAQKNPTAFYLCASSTPTAFATNEKLFFGSGTQLSVL.

This chain uses TRBV4-1 with TRBJ2-6; 10 positions agree with TRBD1. Germline loops: CDR1 MGHRA, CDR2 YSYEKL. The CDR3 length is 19 residues. V lost 1 base and J lost 2; bases outside the gene matches: 8. The CDR3 region is CASSQGFGTGDPGANVLTF. The CDR3 region has the DNA TGCGCCAGCAGCCAAGGGTTTGGGACAGGGGATCCTGGGGCCAACGTCCTGACTTTC.

The V and J genes are TRBV29-1 and TRBJ2-7, with D tentatively TRBD1 (7 bases). Trimming shortened V by 2 bases and J by 3 bases, and 11 bases separated the two germline ends. The germline CDR1 and CDR2 sequences are SQVTM and ANQGSEA. This CDR3 contains 13 residues. In DNA form, the CDR3 reads TGCAGCGTTGAACCAGGGGGAGGCTACGAGCAGTACTTC. Amino acid sequence: CSVEPGGGYEQYF.

This sequence joins TRBV6-5 and TRBJ1-4; unclear D gene. The CDR3 length is 14 residues. V was trimmed by 6 bases and J by 0 bases, leaving 8 bases between them. Germline V lookup: CDR1 MNHEY, CDR2 SVGAGI. The CDR3 protein is CASRTGTTNEKLFF. Written as DNA, the CDR3 is TGTGCCAGCAGAACGGGGACAACTAATGAAAAACTGTTTTTT.

V is TRBV7-6 and J is TRBJ2-2; tentatively, D is TRBD2 (6 bases). This CDR3 has 15 amino acids. Trimming cost V 1 base and J 3 bases, with 9 bases left between them. Germline CDR1 and CDR2: SGHVS and FNYEAQ. CDR3 sequence: CASSLVAGHTGELFF. DNA for the CDR3: TGTGCCAGCAGCTTAGTGGCGGGGCACACCGGGGAGCTGTTTTTT.

The chain carries TRBV28 and TRBJ2-2; TRBD2 aligns across 11 bases. Germline V gene data show CDR1 as MDHEN and CDR2 as SYDVKM. There are 16 residues in the CDR3. J lost 5 bases, V lost 4 bases, and 6 bases had no gene match. In DNA form, the CDR3 reads TGTGCCAGCAGTTCCGGACTAGCGGGCTTAACCGGGGAGCTGTTTTTT. Residues: CASSSGLAGLTGELFF.

The genes are TRBV7-9 and TRBJ2-1; no firm D call. This CDR3 contains 16 residues. The germline CDR1 and CDR2 sequences are SEHNR and FQNEAQ (reference sequence). V was clipped by 5 bases and J by 8 bases, with 22 bases between them. In DNA form, the CDR3 reads TGTGCCAGCAGCCAGGCCTCTTCTCTGGCTGTATATGAGCAGTTCTTC. This translates into CASSQASSLAVYEQFF.

The CDR3 DNA reads TGTGCCAGTAGTATGAGTCCAGGGGAACACGAGCAGTACTTC. Its protein is CASSMSPGEHEQYF. The genes are TRBV19 and TRBJ2-7; maybe TRBD1 (6 bases). The V end lost 3 bases, the J end lost 5 bases, and 14 bases lay between the germline ends. The germline gives CDR1 LNHDA, CDR2 SQIVND (reference sequence). This CDR3 is 14 amino acids long.

This clone is a singleton in its sample. The V and J genes are TRBV14 and TRBJ1-2; D unclear. The CDR3 runs 14 residues. Germline V lookup: CDR1 SGHDN, CDR2 FVKESK. The V end was cut by 0 bases, the J end by 3 bases, with 8 bases between. CDR3 sequence (DNA): TGTGCCAGCAGCCAAGATCCCGTCTACTATGGCTACACCTTC. Protein product: CASSQDPVYYGYTF.

The chain has TRBV9 and TRBJ2-1, with TRBD1 identical over 11 bases. V shed 5 bases, J shed 6 bases, and the junction held 7 bases outside the gene matches. Germline V gives CDR1 SGDLS, CDR2 YYNGEE. The length of the CDR3 is 15 residues. This CDR3 is CASRGQGALSNEQFF. Here the CDR3 DNA reads TGTGCCAGCAGAGGACAGGGGGCGCTTTCCAATGAGCAGTTCTTC.

The V and J genes are TRBV7-9 and TRBJ1-5; D is perhaps TRBD1 (5 bases). Germline V gene sequence: CDR1 SEHNR, CDR2 FQNEAQ (reference sequence). The CDR3 loop spans 14 amino acids. V lost 1 base to trimming and J lost 3 bases, with 7 bases between them. The CDR3 protein is CASSLGGVNQPQHF. The CDR3 DNA reads as TGTGCCAGCAGCTTAGGGGGGGTCAATCAGCCCCAGCATTTT. Complete variable domain (other parts from reference TRBV7-9 and TRBJ1-5): DTGVSQNPRHKITKRGQNVTFRCDPISEHNRLYWYRQTLGQGPEFLTYFQNEAQLEKSRLLSDRFSAERPKGSFSTLEIQRTEQGDSAMYLCASSLGGVNQPQHFGDGTRLSIL.

The chain combines TRBV2 with TRBJ2-1, with TRBD2 matching 11 bases. V shed 10 bases and J 4 bases; nucleotides not matched to a gene: 3. The CDR3 is made up of 13 amino acids. Germline-derived CDR1 and CDR2 are SNHLY and FYNNEI. In nucleotides, the CDR3 is TGTGCCACCGGACTAGCGGGTTACAATGAGCAGTTCTTC. Translating gives CATGLAGYNEQFF. The full variable domain, its missing parts supplied by reference TRBV2 and TRBJ2-1, is EPEVTQTPSHQVTQMGQEVILRCVPISNHLYFYWYRQILGQKVEFLVSFYNNEISEKSEIFDDQFSVERPDGSNFTLKIRSTKLEDSAMYFCATGLAGYNEQFFGPGTRLTVL.

This clone has more than one count but fewer than ten. The chain joins TRBV7-3 to TRBJ1-2; weak D call: TRBD1 (5 bases). The length of the CDR3 is 15 residues. The V end was cut by 2 bases, the J end by 3 bases, with 13 bases between. Germline V gene lookup returns CDR1 SGHTA and CDR2 FQGTGA. The CDR3 protein is CASSLAEGADYGYTF. In nucleotides, the CDR3 is TGTGCCAGCAGCTTAGCGGAAGGGGCGGACTATGGCTACACCTTC.

V gene TRBV28 combines with J gene TRBJ2-1, with D possibly being TRBD1 (7 bases). Deletions cut 5 bases from V and 8 bases from J, with 19 bases between. This CDR3 spans 15 amino acids. Germline lookup yields CDR1 MDHEN and CDR2 SYDVKM. CDR3 nucleotide sequence: TGTGCCAGCAGTCCTCATGCAGGGGGAGGCGATGAGCAGTTCTTC. Its protein is CASSPHAGGGDEQFF.

The V call is TRBV25-1, the J call TRBJ1-4; perhaps TRBD1 as D (6 bases). Germline V lookup: CDR1 MGHDK, CDR2 SYGVNS. V lost 5 bases and J lost 7, with 20 bases in between. This CDR3 region has 16 residues. Here the CDR3 DNA reads TGTGCCAGCAGTAGTTCGACAGGCGTTCACCCTGAAAAACTGTTTTTT. This sequence encodes CASSSSTGVHPEKLFF.

The sample holds one count of this clone. The V and J genes are TRBV10-1 and TRBJ1-1; 7 bases agree with TRBD1. This CDR3 is built from 15 residues. V dropped 6 bases and J dropped 0; count of bases not matched to a gene: 7. Germline V gene lookup returns CDR1 WNHNN and CDR2 SYGVQD (reference sequence). The chain's CDR3 is CASREPGQMNTEAFF. In DNA, the CDR3 is TGCGCCAGCAGAGAACCGGGACAGATGAACACTGAAGCTTTCTTT.

The sample holds a few counts of this clone. This sequence joins TRBV6-5 and TRBJ1-1; TRBD1 agrees at 7 bases. The J segment lost 3 bases and the V segment lost 5 bases, leaving 6 bases of the junction unmatched. This CDR3 has 14 amino acids. Germline assignment: CDR1 MNHEY and CDR2 SVGAGI. The CDR3 DNA reads TGTGCCAGCAGTACGGGCAGGGGGTACACTGAAGCTTTCTTT. Translated, it gives CASSTGRGYTEAFF.

The J gene is TRBJ2-3, the V gene TRBV11-2, with D tentatively TRBD1 (6 bases). Trimming left V 4 bases short and J 1 base short, with 12 bases between. The CDR3 contains 15 residues. Germline V CDR1 and CDR2: SGHAT, FQNNGV. The CDR3 bases are TGTGCCAGCAGCTCCCCCAGGACAGGCACAGATACGCAGTATTTT. As protein: CASSSPRTGTDTQYF.

This sequence joins TRBV28 and TRBJ2-1; 8 nucleotides match TRBD2. Germline lookup yields CDR1 MDHEN and CDR2 SYDVKM. This CDR3 has 15 amino acids. Germline trimming cut 7 bases from V and 5 bases from J; bases unmatched to any gene: 10. CDR3 DNA: TGTGCCAGCAACAAACGGGGGGGCCTCAACAATGAGCAGTTCTTC. Translation gives CASNKRGGLNNEQFF. Full variable domain (rest looked up from reference TRBV28 and TRBJ2-1): DVKVTQSSRYLVKRTGEKVFLECVQDMDHENMFWYRQDPGLGLRLIYFSYDVKMKEKGDIPEGYSVSREKKERFSLILESASTNQTSMYLCASNKRGGLNNEQFFGPGTRLTVL.

The chain recombines TRBV5-1 with TRBJ2-1; 9 bases fit TRBD2. V lost 0 bases to trimming and J lost 2 bases; unmatched junction nucleotides: 3. The CDR3 has 16 amino acids. Looked up from germline, CDR1 is SGHRS and CDR2 is YFSETQ. CDR3 nucleotide sequence: TGCGCCAGCAGCTTGGCCCCTAGCGGGACCTACAATGAGCAGTTCTTC. Translated, it gives CASSLAPSGTYNEQFF.

This clone was seen only a few times. The rearrangement links TRBV10-2 to TRBJ1-6; D may be TRBD1 (6 bases). This CDR3 spans 15 amino acids. The germline V gene encodes CDR1 WSHSY and CDR2 SAAADI. V gave up 2 bases and J gave up 2 bases, with 7 bases separating them. As DNA, the CDR3 is TGCGCCAGCAGTGAGGGGGACACCTATAATTCACCCCTCCACTTT. As protein: CASSEGDTYNSPLHF.

The rearrangement joins TRBV6-5 to TRBJ2-7; 7 nucleotides agree with TRBD1. Trimming at V came to 5 bases and at J to 1 base, leaving 8 bases not matched to a gene. Looked up from germline, CDR1 is MNHEY and CDR2 is SVGAGI. This CDR3 is built from 15 residues. The CDR3 loop is CASSTPGRGSYEQYF. In DNA, the CDR3 is TGTGCCAGCAGTACCCCTGGCAGGGGGTCCTACGAGCAGTACTTC.

This chain links TRBV5-1 with TRBJ2-6, with D tentatively TRBD2 (6 bases). The CDR3 runs to 17 residues. V lost 0 bases, J lost 2 bases, and 12 bases lay in between. Germline CDR1 is SGHRS and CDR2 is YFSETQ. CDR3 residues: CASSLAGGRTGANVLTF. Here the CDR3 DNA reads TGCGCCAGCAGCTTGGCCGGGGGAAGAACTGGGGCCAACGTCCTGACTTTC.